The present entry profiles one T cell receptor beta chain with its context. The target antigen is unknown. The source of the sample is a study of resident and recirculating memory T cells in vitiligo. Turning to the study itself: Epidermis came from shave biopsies of lesional and nonlesional sites, plus PBMCs. Whole-study results and caveats: Vitiligo lesions lacked a unique dominant clone, and clonality varied. Different lesions suggested infiltration by different T cell clones.

TCRdb keeps only in-frame clones here, not all; method: immunoSEQ multiplex PCR. The table shows some 70,000 clones, with about 89% occurring only once. Anyone treated within the previous three months was excluded. CDR1 is LNHDA, CDR2 SQIVND, per germline (reference sequence). The V end was cut by 4 bases, the J end by 6 bases, with 13 bases between. The CDR3 runs to 13 residues. This TCR was sampled from a male donor with vitiligo. Sequencing was done on a sample of blood. This chain connects TRBV19 to TRBJ2-7; D gene unclear. This CDR3 is CASSTRSTSEQYF. The CDR3 region has the DNA TGTGCCAGTAGTACGCGTTCGACAAGCGAGCAGTACTTC. Full variable domain (rest looked up from reference TRBV19 and TRBJ2-7): DGGITQSPKYLFRKEGQNVTLSCEQNLNHDAMYWYRQDPGQGLRLIYYSQIVNDFQKGDIAEGYSVSREKKESFPLTVTSAQKNPTAFYLCASSTRSTSEQYFGPGTRLTVT.